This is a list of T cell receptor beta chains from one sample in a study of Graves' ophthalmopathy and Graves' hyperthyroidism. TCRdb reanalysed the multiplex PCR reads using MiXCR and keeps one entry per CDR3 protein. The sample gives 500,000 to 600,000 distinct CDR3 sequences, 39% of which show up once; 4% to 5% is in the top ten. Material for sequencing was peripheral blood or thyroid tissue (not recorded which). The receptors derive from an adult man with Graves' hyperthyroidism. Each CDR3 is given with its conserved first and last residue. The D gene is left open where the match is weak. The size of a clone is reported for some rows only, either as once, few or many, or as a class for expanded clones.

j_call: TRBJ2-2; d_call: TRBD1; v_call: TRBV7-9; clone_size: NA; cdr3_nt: TGTGCCAGCAGCTACCGACAGGGCTTGACGAACACCGGGGAGCTGTTTTTT; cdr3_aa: CASSYRQGLTNTGELFF
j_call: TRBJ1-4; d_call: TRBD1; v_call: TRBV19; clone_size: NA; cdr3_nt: TGTGCCAGTAGTCCAGACAGGGATAAACTGTTTTTT; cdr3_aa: CASSPDRDKLFF
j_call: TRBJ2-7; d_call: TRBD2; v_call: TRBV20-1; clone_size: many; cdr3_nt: TGCAGTGCTAGCGAAACTAGCGGGAATTGGGCGCAGTACTTC; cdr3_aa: CSASETSGNWAQYF
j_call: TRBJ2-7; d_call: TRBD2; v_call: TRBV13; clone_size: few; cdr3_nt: TGTGCCAGCAGCTTATTTTCTAGCGGGAGGTCCTACGAGCAGTACTTC; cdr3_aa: CASSLFSSGRSYEQYF
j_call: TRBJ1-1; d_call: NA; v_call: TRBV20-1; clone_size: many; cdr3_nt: TGCAGTGCTAGAGACCCAGGGAACACTGAAGCTTTCTTT; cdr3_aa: CSARDPGNTEAFF
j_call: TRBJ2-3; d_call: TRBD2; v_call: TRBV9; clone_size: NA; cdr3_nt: TGTGCCAGCAGCGGAGCGGGAGGGCCCCCAGATACGCAGTATTTT; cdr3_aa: CASSGAGGPPDTQYF
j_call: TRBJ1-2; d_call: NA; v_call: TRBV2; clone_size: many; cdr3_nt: TGTGCCAGCAGGGCGACAGCCGATTTCTATGGCTACACCTTC; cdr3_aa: CASRATADFYGYTF
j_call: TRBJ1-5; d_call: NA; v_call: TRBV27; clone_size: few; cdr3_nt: TGTGCCAGCAGTTTATTGGGGCAGGATCAGCCCCAGCATTTT; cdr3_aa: CASSLLGQDQPQHF
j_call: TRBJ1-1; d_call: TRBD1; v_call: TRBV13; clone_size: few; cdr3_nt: TGTGCCAGCAGCTGGACAGGGATGAACACTGAAGCTTTCTTT; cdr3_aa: CASSWTGMNTEAFF
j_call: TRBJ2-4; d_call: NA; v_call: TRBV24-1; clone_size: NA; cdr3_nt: TGTGCCACCAGTGAGAATACGAGGGGAAACATTCAGTACTTC; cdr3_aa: CATSENTRGNIQYF